Below, 13 T cell receptor beta chains from the same sample are listed, as sequenced in a study of T cells in Graves' hyperthyroidism and ophthalmopathy. RNA transcripts were the template for amplifying TCR beta CDR3 regions. First-round RT-PCR of the TCR CDR3 relied on the HTBI primer set. TCRdb reprocessed the multiplex PCR reads via MiXCR and lists one record per CDR3 protein. The data hold 250,000 to 300,000 distinct CDR3 sequences, with about 15% observed a single time. The specimen sequenced was blood. All receptors derive from a woman in her forties or fifties with Graves' hyperthyroidism that later progressed to Graves' ophthalmopathy.

The sample holds a few counts of this clonotype. The chain's CDR3 is CASSENRGRDAFF. CDR3 nucleotide sequence: TGTGCCAGCAGTGAAAATAGAGGGAGGGATGCTTTCTTT. This sequence joins TRBV6-1 and TRBJ1-1, with unresolved D. This CDR3 comprises 13 residues. Germline V gene data show CDR1 as MNHNS and CDR2 as SASEGT. With 2 bases removed from V and 11 bases from J, the gap between germline ends came to 15 bases.

This clonotype appeared many times. The genes are TRBV20-1 and TRBJ2-1; 8 positions agree with TRBD2. The germline V gene has CDR1 DFQATT and CDR2 SNEGSKA (reference sequence). This CDR3 is built from 13 residues. As DNA, the CDR3 is TGCAGCCAGACTAGCGTGCGAGTGTATGAGCAGTTCTTC. This gives the protein CSQTSVRVYEQFF.

This clonotype was counted only a few times. This chain connects TRBV6-1 to TRBJ2-6; D is unresolved. The V gene lost 8 bases and the J gene lost 4 bases, with 24 bases spanning the gap. This CDR3 region has 18 residues. Germline V gene lookup returns CDR1 MNHNS and CDR2 SASEGT. The CDR3 DNA sequence: TGTGCCAGCTACAACCACCAAGTAGTTTCCCTGGGGGCCAACGTCCTGACTTTC. Encoded protein: CASYNHQVVSLGANVLTF.

This clonotype was counted ten times or more. The rearrangement links TRBV9 to TRBJ2-3; 9 bases match TRBD2. The CDR3 is 16 amino acids. Germline V gene data show CDR1 as SGDLS and CDR2 as YYNGEE. The trim removed 0 bases at V and 5 bases at J, leaving 7 bases unmatched. The CDR3 region has the DNA TGTGCCAGCAGCGTAGACGTAGCGGGAGTCGGAGATACGCAGTATTTT. Translating gives CASSVDVAGVGDTQYF.

The chain has TRBV12-3 or TRBV12-4 and TRBJ1-1, with D hard to call. CDR3 length equals 14 residues. Trimming removed 6 bases at V and 3 bases at J, with 14 bases between. Written as DNA, the CDR3 is TGTGCCAGCAGAGTCAATCTGGGGTACACTGAAGCTTTCTTT. Protein sequence: CASRVNLGYTEAFF.

This clonotype was counted at least ten times. The V call is TRBV2, the J call TRBJ1-2; D gene uncertain. Trimming removed 2 bases from V and 4 bases from J, with 11 bases in between. The CDR3 is 14 amino acids. In germline, CDR1 is SNHLY, CDR2 FYNNEI. CDR3 coding DNA: TGTGCCAGCAGTGAACACGGTACGCCCTATGGCTACACCTTC. It codes for CASSEHGTPYGYTF.

This chain links TRBV4-2 with TRBJ2-3; 8 bases are shared with TRBD2. With V trimmed by 3 bases and J by 1 base, 12 bases remained unmatched. The germline V gene has CDR1 LGHNA and CDR2 YNFKEQ. This CDR3 has 18 residues. In nucleotides, the CDR3 is TGTGCCAGCAGCCAGGACCTTACTAGCGGAGGAGGCACAGATACGCAGTATTTT. This sequence encodes CASSQDLTSGGGTDTQYF.

Only a few counts were recorded for this clonotype. The rearrangement joins TRBV28 to TRBJ2-7; TRBD1 is a possible D gene (5 bases). From germline, CDR1 is MDHEN and CDR2 SYDVKM. The V gene lost 8 bases and the J gene lost 5 bases, with 19 bases spanning the gap. The CDR3 contains 14 residues. In nucleotides, the CDR3 is TGTGCCAGCGTGGAAGGGGCGCGCGGTAACGAGCAGTACTTC. It codes for CASVEGARGNEQYF.

The rearrangement uses TRBV27 and TRBJ2-2; D ambiguous. The V end was cut by 6 bases, the J end by 2 bases, with 10 bases between. CDR1 is MNHEY, CDR2 SMNVEV, per germline (reference sequence). This CDR3 is 14 amino acids long. The CDR3 DNA is TGTGCCAGCAGCCATAGCCTAAACACCGGGGAGCTGTTTTTT. It translates to CASSHSLNTGELFF.

This clonotype was detected a few times. CDR3 sequence: CASSPGSSGRARIQYF. The CDR3 DNA reads as TGCGCCAGCAGCCCAGGCTCTAGCGGGAGGGCTAGAATTCAGTACTTC. The chain recombines TRBV5-1 with TRBJ2-4; 12 bases match TRBD2. V gave up 4 bases and J gave up 10 bases; unmatched junction bases: 12. Germline loops: CDR1 SGHRS, CDR2 YFSETQ. This CDR3 spans 16 amino acids.

This clonotype was counted many times. The genes are TRBV20-1 and TRBJ2-1; 9 nucleotides line up with TRBD2. The CDR3 covers 17 residues. The germline CDR1 and CDR2 sequences are DFQATT and SNEGSKA (reference sequence). The trim removed 3 bases at V and 7 bases at J, leaving 16 bases unmatched. CDR3 region: CSASPDSYLAGRNEQFF. As DNA, the CDR3 is TGCAGTGCTAGTCCGGACAGCTACCTAGCGGGAAGAAATGAGCAGTTCTTC.

This clonotype showed up many times. The chain uses TRBV4-1 and TRBJ2-7; 7 bases align to TRBD1. CDR3 length: 14 residues. Germline V lookup: CDR1 MGHRA, CDR2 YSYEKL. The J segment lost 0 bases and the V segment lost 3 bases, leaving 2 bases of the junction unmatched. CDR3 sequence reads: CASSHQGDSYEQYF. The CDR3 nucleotides read TGCGCCAGCAGCCACCAGGGGGACTCCTACGAGCAGTACTTC.

This clonotype showed up just once. The J gene is TRBJ2-3, the V gene TRBV12-3 or TRBV12-4; 7 nucleotides agree with TRBD2. V dropped 3 bases and J dropped 1; count of bases not matched to a gene: 4. This CDR3 comprises 15 residues. The CDR3 reads CASSFLLAGTDTQYF. The CDR3 bases are TGTGCCAGCAGTTTCTTGCTAGCGGGCACAGATACGCAGTATTTT.